This T cell receptor (beta chain) derives from a study of blood T cell repertoires in COVID-19. The V and J ends lost 3 bases and 2 bases respectively, with 4 bases between them. Germline CDR1 and CDR2: MDHEN and SYDVKM. The CDR3 is 12 amino acids. Assignments of participants to cohorts depended upon their own reported clinical history. This clone was counted between two and nine times. Other DNA sequences within the sample encode an identical CDR3. TCRdb's table, derived via immunoSEQ multiplex PCR, lists solely in-frame clones and lacks some. The data hold approximately 230,000 clones, with around 89% observed a single time.

Sequenced: PBMCs or T cells enriched from blood (not recorded which). The chain couples TRBV28 to TRBJ1-2; no reliable D call. The TCR comes from a woman in her twenties or thirties who had recovered from COVID-19. The CDR3 bases are TGTGCCAGCAGTTTTCGGAACTATGGCTACACCTTC. Translated: CASSFRNYGYTF.